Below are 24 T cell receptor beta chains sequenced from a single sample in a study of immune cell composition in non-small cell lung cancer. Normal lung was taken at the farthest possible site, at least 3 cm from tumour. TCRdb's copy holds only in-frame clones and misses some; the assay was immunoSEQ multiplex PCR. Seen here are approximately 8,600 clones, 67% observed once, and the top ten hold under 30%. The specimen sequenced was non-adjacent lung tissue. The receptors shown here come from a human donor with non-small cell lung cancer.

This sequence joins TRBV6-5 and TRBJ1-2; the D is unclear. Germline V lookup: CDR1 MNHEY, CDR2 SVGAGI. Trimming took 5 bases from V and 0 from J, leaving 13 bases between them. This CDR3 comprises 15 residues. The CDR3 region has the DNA TGTGCCAGCAGTGCCTCCGCATTAGCTAACTATGGCTACACCTTC. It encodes CASSASALANYGYTF.

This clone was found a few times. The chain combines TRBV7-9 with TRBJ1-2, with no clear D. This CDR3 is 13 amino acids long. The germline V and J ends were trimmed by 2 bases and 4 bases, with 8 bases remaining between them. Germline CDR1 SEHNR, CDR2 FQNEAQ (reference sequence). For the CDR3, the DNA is TGTGCCAGCAGCTTATTTCGCGGCTATGGCTACACCTTC. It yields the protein CASSLFRGYGYTF.

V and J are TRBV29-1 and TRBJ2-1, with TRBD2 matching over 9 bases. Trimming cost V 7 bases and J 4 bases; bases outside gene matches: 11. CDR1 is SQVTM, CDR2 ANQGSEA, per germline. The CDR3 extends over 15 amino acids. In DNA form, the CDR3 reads TGCAGCGGGTCGTTATGGGCGGGAGGGTACAATGAGCAGTTCTTC. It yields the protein CSGSLWAGGYNEQFF.

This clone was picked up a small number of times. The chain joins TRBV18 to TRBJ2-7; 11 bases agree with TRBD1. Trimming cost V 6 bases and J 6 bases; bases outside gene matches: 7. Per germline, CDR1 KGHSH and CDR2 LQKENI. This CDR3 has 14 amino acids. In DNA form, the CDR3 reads TGTGCCAGCTCGCCCGGGACAGGGGGAAGCGAGCAGTACTTC. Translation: CASSPGTGGSEQYF. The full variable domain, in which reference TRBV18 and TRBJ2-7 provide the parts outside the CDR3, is NAGVMQNPRHLVRRRGQEARLRCSPMKGHSHVYWYRQLPEEGLKFMVYLQKENIIDESGMPKERFSAEFPKEGPSILRIQQVVRGDSAAYFCASSPGTGGSEQYFGPGTRLTVT.

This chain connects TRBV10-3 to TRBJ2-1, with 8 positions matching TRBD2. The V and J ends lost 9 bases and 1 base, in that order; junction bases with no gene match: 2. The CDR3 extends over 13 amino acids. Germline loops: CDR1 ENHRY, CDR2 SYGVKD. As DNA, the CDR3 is TGTGCCATAGCGGGGGAGTCCTACAATGAGCAGTTCTTC. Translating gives CAIAGESYNEQFF.

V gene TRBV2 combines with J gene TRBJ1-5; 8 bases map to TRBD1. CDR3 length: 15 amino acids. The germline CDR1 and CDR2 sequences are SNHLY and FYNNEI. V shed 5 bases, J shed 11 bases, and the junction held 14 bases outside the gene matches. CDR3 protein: CASSKGTGGPRAQHF. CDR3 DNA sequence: TGTGCCAGCAGTAAGGGTACAGGGGGGCCGAGGGCCCAGCATTTT.

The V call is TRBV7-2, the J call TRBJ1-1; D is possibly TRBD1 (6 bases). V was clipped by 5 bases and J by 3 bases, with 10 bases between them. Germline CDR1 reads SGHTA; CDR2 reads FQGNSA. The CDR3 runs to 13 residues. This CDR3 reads CASSQGIDTEAFF. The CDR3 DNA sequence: TGTGCCAGCAGCCAGGGGATCGACACTGAAGCTTTCTTT.

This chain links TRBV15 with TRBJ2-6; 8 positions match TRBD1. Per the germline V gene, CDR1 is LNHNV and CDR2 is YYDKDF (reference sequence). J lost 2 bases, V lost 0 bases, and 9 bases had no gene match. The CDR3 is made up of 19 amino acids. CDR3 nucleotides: TGTGCCACCAGCAGAGAATTGGTCGGCAGGGGGCCTGGGGCCAACGTCCTGACTTTC. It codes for CATSRELVGRGPGANVLTF.

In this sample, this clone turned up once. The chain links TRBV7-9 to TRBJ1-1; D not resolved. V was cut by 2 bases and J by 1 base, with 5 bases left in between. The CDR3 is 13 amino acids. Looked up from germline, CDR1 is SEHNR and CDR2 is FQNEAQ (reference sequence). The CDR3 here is CASSLRENTEAFF. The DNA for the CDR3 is TGTGCCAGCAGCTTACGCGAGAACACTGAAGCTTTCTTT.

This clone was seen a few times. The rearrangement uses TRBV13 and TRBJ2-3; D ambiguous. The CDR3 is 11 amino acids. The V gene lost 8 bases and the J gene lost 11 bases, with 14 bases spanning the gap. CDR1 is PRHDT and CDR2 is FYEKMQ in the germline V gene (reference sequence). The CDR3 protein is CASLQVEQQYF. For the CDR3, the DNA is TGTGCCAGCCTCCAGGTGGAACAGCAGTATTTT.

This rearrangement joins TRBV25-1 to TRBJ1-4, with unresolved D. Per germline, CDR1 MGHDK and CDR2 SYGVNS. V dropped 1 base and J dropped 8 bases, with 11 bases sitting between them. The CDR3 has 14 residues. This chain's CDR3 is CASSESRGMEKLFF. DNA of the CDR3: TGTGCCAGCAGTGAATCGCGAGGGATGGAAAAACTGTTTTTT. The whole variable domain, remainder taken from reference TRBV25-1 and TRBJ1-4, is EADIYQTPRYLVIGTGKKITLECSQTMGHDKMYWYQQDPGMELHLIHYSYGVNSTEKGDLSSESTVSRIRTEHFPLTLESARPSHTSQYLCASSESRGMEKLFFGSGTQLSVL.

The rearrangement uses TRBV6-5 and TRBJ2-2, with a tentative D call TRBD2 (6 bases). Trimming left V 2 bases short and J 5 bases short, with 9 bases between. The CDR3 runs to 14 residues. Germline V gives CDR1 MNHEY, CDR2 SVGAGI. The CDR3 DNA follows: TGTGCCAGCAGTTACGGGGGGAGTACCGGGGAGCTGTTTTTT. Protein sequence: CASSYGGSTGELFF.

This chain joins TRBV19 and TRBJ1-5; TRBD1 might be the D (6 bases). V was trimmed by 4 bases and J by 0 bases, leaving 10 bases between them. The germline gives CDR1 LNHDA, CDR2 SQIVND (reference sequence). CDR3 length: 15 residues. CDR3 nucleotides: TGTGCCAGTAGTAGAACAGGGCTTAGCAATCAGCCCCAGCATTTT. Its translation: CASSRTGLSNQPQHF.

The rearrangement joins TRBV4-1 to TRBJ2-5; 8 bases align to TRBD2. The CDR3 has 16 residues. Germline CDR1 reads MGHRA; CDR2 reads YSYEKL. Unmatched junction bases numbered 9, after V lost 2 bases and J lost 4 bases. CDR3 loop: CASSQNRAGVGETQYF. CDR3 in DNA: TGCGCCAGCAGCCAAAATCGAGCGGGGGTCGGAGAGACCCAGTACTTC.

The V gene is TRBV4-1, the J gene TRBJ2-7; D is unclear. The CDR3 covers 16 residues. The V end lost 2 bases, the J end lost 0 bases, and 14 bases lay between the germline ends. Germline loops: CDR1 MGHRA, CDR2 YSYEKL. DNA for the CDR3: TGCGCCAGCAGCCAACGGGTTGGTCCAACCTCCTACGAGCAGTACTTC. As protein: CASSQRVGPTSYEQYF.

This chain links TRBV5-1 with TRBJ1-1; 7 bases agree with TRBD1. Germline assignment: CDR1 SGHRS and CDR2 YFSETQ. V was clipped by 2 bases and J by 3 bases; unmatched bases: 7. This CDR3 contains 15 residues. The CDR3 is CASSFGLTGDTEAFF. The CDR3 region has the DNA TGCGCCAGCAGCTTTGGATTAACAGGGGACACTGAAGCTTTCTTT.

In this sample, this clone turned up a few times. The CDR3: CASSPVPPGLAPGELFF. As DNA, the CDR3 is TGTGCCAGCAGCCCAGTACCCCCGGGACTAGCGCCGGGGGAGCTGTTTTTT. The V and J genes are TRBV7-9 and TRBJ2-2, with TRBD2 matching over 10 bases. This CDR3 comprises 17 residues. V lost 5 bases, J lost 8 bases, and 14 bases stayed unmatched. Germline loops: CDR1 SEHNR, CDR2 FQNEAQ (reference sequence).

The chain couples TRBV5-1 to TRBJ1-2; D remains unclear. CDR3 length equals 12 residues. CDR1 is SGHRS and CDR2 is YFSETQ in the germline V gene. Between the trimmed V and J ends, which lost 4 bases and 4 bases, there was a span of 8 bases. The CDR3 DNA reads TGCGCCAGCAGCGTTAACTTCTATGGCTACACCTTC. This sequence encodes CASSVNFYGYTF. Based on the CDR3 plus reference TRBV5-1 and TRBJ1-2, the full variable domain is KAGVTQTPRYLIKTRGQQVTLSCSPISGHRSVSWYQQTPGQGLQFLFEYFSETQRNKGNFPGRFSGRQFSNSRSEMNVSTLELGDSALYLCASSVNFYGYTFGSGTRLTVV.

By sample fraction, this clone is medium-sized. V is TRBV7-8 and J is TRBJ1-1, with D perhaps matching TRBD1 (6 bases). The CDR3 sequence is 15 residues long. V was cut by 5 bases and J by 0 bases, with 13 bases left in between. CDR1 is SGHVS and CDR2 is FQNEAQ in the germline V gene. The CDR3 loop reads CASSPSTGLNTEAFF. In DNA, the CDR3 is TGTGCCAGCAGCCCCTCGACAGGCCTGAACACTGAAGCTTTCTTT. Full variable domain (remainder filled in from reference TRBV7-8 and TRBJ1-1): GAGVSQSPRYKVAKRGQDVALRCDPISGHVSLFWYQQALGQGPEFLTYFQNEAQLDKSGLPSDRFFAERPEGSVSTLKIQRTQQEDSAVYLCASSPSTGLNTEAFFGQGTRLTVV.

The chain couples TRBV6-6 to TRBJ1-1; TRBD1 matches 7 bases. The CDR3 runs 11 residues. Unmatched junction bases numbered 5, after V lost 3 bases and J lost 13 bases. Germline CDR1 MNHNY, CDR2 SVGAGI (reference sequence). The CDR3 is CASSYKGAGFF. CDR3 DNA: TGTGCCAGCAGTTATAAGGGGGCCGGTTTCTTT.

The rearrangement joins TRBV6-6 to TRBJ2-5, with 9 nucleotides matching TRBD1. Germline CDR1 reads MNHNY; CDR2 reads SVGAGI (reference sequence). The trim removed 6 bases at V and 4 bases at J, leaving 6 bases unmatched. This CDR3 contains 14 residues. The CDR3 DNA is TGTGCCAGCAGAATAGGGACAGGGAGAGAGACCCAGTACTTC. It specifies CASRIGTGRETQYF.

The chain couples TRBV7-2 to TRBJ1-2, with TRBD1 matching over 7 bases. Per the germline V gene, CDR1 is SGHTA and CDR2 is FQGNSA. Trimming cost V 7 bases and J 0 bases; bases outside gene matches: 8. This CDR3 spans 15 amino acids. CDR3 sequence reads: CASTKGQEPNYGYTF. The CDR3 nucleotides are TGTGCCAGCACCAAAGGACAGGAGCCTAACTATGGCTACACCTTC. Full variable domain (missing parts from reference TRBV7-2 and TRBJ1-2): GAGVSQSPSNKVTEKGKDVELRCDPISGHTALYWYRQSLGQGLEFLIYFQGNSAPDKSGLPSDRFSAERTGGSVSTLTIQRTQQEDSAVYLCASTKGQEPNYGYTFGSGTRLTVV.

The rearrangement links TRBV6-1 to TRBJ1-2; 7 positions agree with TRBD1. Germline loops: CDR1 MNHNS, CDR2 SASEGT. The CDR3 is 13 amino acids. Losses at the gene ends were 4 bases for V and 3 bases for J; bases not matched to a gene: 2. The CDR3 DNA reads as TGTGCCAGCAGTGGCGACAGGGACTATGGCTACACCTTC. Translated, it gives CASSGDRDYGYTF.

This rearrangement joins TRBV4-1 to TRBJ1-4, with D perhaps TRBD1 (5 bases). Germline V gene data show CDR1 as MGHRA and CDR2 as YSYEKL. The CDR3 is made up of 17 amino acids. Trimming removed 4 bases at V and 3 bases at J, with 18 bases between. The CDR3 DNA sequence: TGCGCCAGCAGCCGGGGCAGTTTCAGGGAATCTAATGAAAAACTGTTTTTT. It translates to CASSRGSFRESNEKLFF.